This T cell receptor beta chain was captured by sequencing in a study of shared clonotypes between healthy human individuals. Notes on the study in general: What limited the represented genetic and exposure-history diversity was the small number of donors.

Worth noting for this clone: The antigen is not known.

The length of the CDR3 is 19 residues. V shed 2 bases and J 0 bases; nucleotides not matched to a gene: 8. Looked up from germline, CDR1 is SGHRS and CDR2 is YFSETQ. Generated by immunoSEQ multiplex PCR, the TCRdb table keeps only in-frame clones and is missing some. Of roughly 1,600,000 clones in the sample, 98% are singletons; the top ten hold under 0.45%. What was sequenced was naive CD4+ T cells sorted from blood. Subset: CD45RA+ positively selected. V usage is TRBV5-1 and J usage is TRBJ2-4; 13 bases are a match to TRBD2. This clonotype was obtained from a young man in good health. The CDR3 nucleotides read TGCGCCAGCAGCTTCGGGACTAGCGGGATGAGGCTAGCCAAAAACATTCAGTACTTC. Protein: CASSFGTSGMRLAKNIQYF.